This TCR beta chain was identified during a study of CD8 T cells in ankylosing spondylitis (dated by TCRdb to 2015 to 2018). In the study overall: To find TCR variants linked to disease, the study profiled T cell receptor beta repertoires in ankylosing spondylitis patients and healthy donors. Peripheral blood was sampled, and synovial fluid was additionally collected from ankylosing spondylitis patients. In total, the full study cohort was made up of roughly 100 healthy donors and about two dozen ankylosing spondylitis patients.

This clonotype was observed at least ten times. The specificity of this receptor is unknown. Nothing much larger sits one base from this clone, and base qualities are not available. General study outcomes and caveats: Some of the motif variants had been reported before in the synovial fluid and blood of reactive arthritis patients, a finding that suggests common disease-initiation mechanisms. The disease-linked clones were reported to be significantly enriched in matched synovial fluid samples from ankylosing spondylitis patients. A TCR beta motif of several highly homologous amino acid variants appeared characteristic of blood from ankylosing spondylitis patients. The disease-linked clones had a CD8+ phenotype and were found at relatively low frequencies in peripheral blood.

From the cysteine up to the phenylalanine, the CDR3 has a length of 13 residues. This entry keeps only the CDR3 DNA: 39 bases, framed from base 1. CDR1 and CDR2 are read off the germline V gene as SGHRS and YFSETQ. Cut back by 0 bases and 7 bases, the V and J ends lie 10 bases apart. The sequencing machine was an Illumina HiSeq 2500. Quantitative 5'-RACE with molecular barcodes was used to prepare TCR beta libraries. The study's own analysis went as follows. A new computational method based on a probabilistic model of VDJ rearrangement was used to identify disease-linked TCR variants. TCRdb applied fastp at Q25 and MiXCR to the public reads, then kept only in-frame beta chains. Rows are combined by CDR3 protein, so each entry shows the most common genes and DNA. The V and J calls were not made by the authors but by TCRdb's processing. The sample includes about 220,000 distinct CDR3 sequences, with 8% to 11% observed a single time. About 19% of the sample goes to the ten largest clones.

Sequenced sample: blood, either unsorted or a sorted T cell fraction (not recorded which). This clonotype was obtained from a male donor with ankylosing spondylitis or in good health (not recorded which). The rearranged segments are TRBV5-1 and TRBJ1-1; no D gene call is confident. The CDR3 protein is CASSLGAIREAFF. The nucleotide sequence is given as TGCGCCAGCAGCTTGGGAGCGATCCGTGAAGCTTTCTTT.